The 25 T cell receptor beta chains presented below share a single source sample, sequenced in a study of CD8 T cells in ankylosing spondylitis. TCRdb fed the 5' RACE reads into MiXCR, producing one record per CDR3 protein. The data show some 800,000 distinct CDR3 sequences, about 12% seen once. These receptors' antigens are unknown. Study-level points and caveats: A TCR beta motif of several highly homologous variants seemed to mark ankylosing spondylitis blood.

Sequencing was performed on blood, either unsorted or a sorted T cell fraction (not recorded which). The source of these receptors is a male donor with ankylosing spondylitis.

This clonotype was seen repeatedly, ten times or more. The chain uses TRBV20-1 and TRBJ1-5, with 9 bases lining up with TRBD1. V trimming: 2 bases; J trimming: 2 bases; junction bases outside the gene matches: 1. The germline gives CDR1 DFQATT, CDR2 SNEGSKA (reference sequence). This CDR3 has 14 residues. This CDR3 is CSARRTGGNQPQHF. In nucleotides, the CDR3 is TGCAGTGCTAGAAGGACAGGGGGCAATCAGCCCCAGCATTTT.

This clonotype was picked up many times. The chain couples TRBV20-1 to TRBJ1-1, with a possible D match to TRBD1 (6 bases). V lost 6 bases, J lost 4 bases, and 18 bases lay in between. The CDR3 sequence is 14 residues long. Germline-derived CDR1 and CDR2 are DFQATT and SNEGSKA (reference sequence). CDR3 DNA sequence: TGCAGTGCATATAACAGGGTGGGTGGCACTGAAGCTTTCTTT. Translated, it gives CSAYNRVGGTEAFF.

This clonotype has more than one count but fewer than ten. The V call is TRBV6-1, the J call TRBJ2-3, with D uncertain. V lost 1 base and J 3 bases, leaving 5 bases between the germline ends. This CDR3 region has 13 residues. CDR1 and CDR2 (germline): MNHNS, SASEGT. In DNA, the CDR3 is TGTGCCAGCAGTGAAGTTTTTACAGATACGCAGTATTTT. Its translation is CASSEVFTDTQYF.

The rearrangement links TRBV20-1 to TRBJ2-3, with D possibly TRBD2 on 7 matching bases. The CDR3 contains 13 residues. Germline CDR1 and CDR2: DFQATT and SNEGSKA (reference sequence). V was trimmed by 6 bases and J by 4 bases, leaving 14 bases between them. The CDR3 nucleotides are TGCAGTGCGCGGGGGCCCTACCCAGATACGCAGTATTTT. Encoded protein: CSARGPYPDTQYF.

This clonotype was detected many times. This chain links TRBV7-2 with TRBJ1-2; D is unresolved. Germline V CDR1 and CDR2: SGHTA, FQGNSA. Trimming took 1 base from V and 5 from J, leaving 8 bases between them. The CDR3 loop spans 13 amino acids. CDR3 coding DNA: TGTGCCAGCAGCTTAGGGGTTTCGTATGGCTACACCTTC. This gives the protein CASSLGVSYGYTF.

This clonotype came up a few times. This chain connects TRBV6-2 or TRBV6-3 to TRBJ2-7, with D possibly matching TRBD1 (5 bases). This CDR3 is 14 amino acids long. The ends were cut back, 4 bases at V and 7 bases at J, with 17 bases in the middle. Germline-derived CDR1 and CDR2 are MNHEY and SVGEGT. Here the CDR3 reads CASSLETVEWEQYF. CDR3 coding DNA: TGTGCCAGCAGTTTAGAGACAGTGGAGTGGGAGCAGTACTTC.

This clonotype was seen more than once but under ten times. The chain has TRBV7-8 and TRBJ2-5, with 8 positions matching TRBD1. Losses at the gene ends were 5 bases for V and 4 bases for J; bases not matched to a gene: 9. Per the germline V gene, CDR1 is SGHVS and CDR2 is FQNEAQ. The CDR3 is made up of 15 amino acids. The CDR3 loop reads CASSPLSGTGETQYF. CDR3 sequence (DNA): TGTGCCAGCAGCCCATTATCCGGGACAGGAGAGACCCAGTACTTC.

The chain joins TRBV6-5 to TRBJ1-4, with 7 nucleotides matching TRBD1. Per germline, CDR1 MNHEY and CDR2 SVGAGI. This CDR3 contains 17 residues. The J segment lost 7 bases and the V segment lost 6 bases, leaving 17 bases of the junction unmatched. The CDR3 sequence is CASSYRDSDWVVEKLFF. For the CDR3, the DNA is TGTGCCAGCAGCTACCGGGACAGTGACTGGGTAGTTGAAAAACTGTTTTTT.

This clonotype occurred a few times. The chain combines TRBV29-1 with TRBJ2-2; TRBD2 aligns across 10 bases. Germline CDR1 is SQVTM and CDR2 is ANQGSEA. This CDR3 spans 15 amino acids. The ends lost 5 bases at V and 2 bases at J; junction bases unmatched: 5. CDR3 region: CSVLPSGSNTGELFF. CDR3 coding DNA: TGCAGCGTTCTCCCTAGCGGGAGTAACACCGGGGAGCTGTTTTTT.

J is TRBJ2-3 and V is TRBV18; the D gene is possibly TRBD1 (6 bases). Germline V gives CDR1 KGHSH, CDR2 LQKENI. Trimming removed 3 bases at V and 6 bases at J, with 13 bases between. The CDR3 has 14 residues. CDR3 in amino acids: CASSPGADGDTQYF. CDR3 DNA: TGTGCCAGCTCACCGGGGGCGGACGGGGATACGCAGTATTTT.

This clonotype came up many times. The rearrangement joins TRBV20-1 to TRBJ2-3; D is unclear. Trimming pared 0 bases from V and 6 bases from J, leaving 10 bases between. The CDR3 spans 13 residues. Germline CDR1 and CDR2: DFQATT and SNEGSKA (reference sequence). This CDR3 is CSARETSQDTQYF. CDR3 coding DNA: TGCAGTGCTAGAGAAACAAGCCAGGATACGCAGTATTTT.

This chain uses TRBV4-3 with TRBJ2-7, with D uncertain. V lost 2 bases and J 1 base, leaving 15 bases between the germline ends. CDR3 length: 16 residues. Germline lookup yields CDR1 LGHNA and CDR2 YSLEER. The CDR3 region has the DNA TGCGCCAGCAGCCAACGGTTCCAGGACGCGTCCTACGAGCAGTACTTC. Translation: CASSQRFQDASYEQYF.

This clonotype was recorded at least ten times. The chain uses TRBV9 and TRBJ2-7; D possibly corresponds to TRBD1 (5 bases). Germline CDR1 is SGDLS and CDR2 is YYNGEE. CDR3 size: 13 residues. V lost 3 bases and J lost 5, with 12 bases in between. CDR3 protein: CASSAGLGDEQYF. CDR3 nucleotide sequence: TGTGCCAGCAGCGCAGGGCTAGGGGACGAGCAGTACTTC.

The table lists this clonotype with a few counts. V usage is TRBV7-2 and J usage is TRBJ1-2; D remains ambiguous. Trimming stripped 6 bases from V and 1 base from J, with 15 bases between. The germline gives CDR1 SGHTA, CDR2 FQGNSA. This CDR3 spans 15 amino acids. The DNA of the CDR3 is TGTGCCAGCAGACCTGGACCGCTCGTTAACTATGGCTACACCTTC. The encoded protein is CASRPGPLVNYGYTF.

This clonotype was seen more than once but under ten times. This chain joins TRBV28 and TRBJ2-1; TRBD2 agrees at 12 bases. The germline gives CDR1 MDHEN, CDR2 SYDVKM. V lost 11 bases and J lost 10; bases outside the gene matches: 12. CDR3 length equals 14 residues. In DNA, the CDR3 is TGTGCCTCCTCGAGGCTAGCGGGAGGGAGCGAGCAGTTCTTC. This sequence encodes CASSRLAGGSEQFF.

There are a few counts of this clonotype. The chain carries TRBV11-2 and TRBJ2-5; D gene uncertain. V shed 4 bases and J shed 6 bases, with 6 bases lying between them. This CDR3 region has 11 residues. Per the germline V gene, CDR1 is SGHAT and CDR2 is FQNNGV. The CDR3 is CASSSAKTQYF. The CDR3 coding sequence is TGTGCCAGCAGCTCTGCGAAGACCCAGTACTTC.

This clonotype was counted only a few times. V gene TRBV20-1 combines with J gene TRBJ1-1; D gene ambiguous. Trimming removed 2 bases at V and 1 base at J, with 11 bases between. This CDR3 has 14 residues. The germline CDR1 and CDR2 sequences are DFQATT and SNEGSKA (reference sequence). CDR3 nucleotide sequence: TGCAGTGCTAGACCTCCCGGGGAGAACACTGAAGCTTTCTTT. It translates to CSARPPGENTEAFF.

V gene TRBV20-1 combines with J gene TRBJ2-2; D is unresolved. Per germline, CDR1 DFQATT and CDR2 SNEGSKA (reference sequence). This CDR3 region has 14 residues. The germline V and J ends were trimmed by 4 bases and 4 bases, with 13 bases remaining between them. CDR3 amino acids: CSANQPRTTGELFF. The CDR3 nucleotides are TGCAGTGCTAATCAGCCCAGGACCACCGGGGAGCTGTTTTTT.

This sequence joins TRBV5-1 and TRBJ2-7; 10 nucleotides align to TRBD2. CDR1 SGHRS and CDR2 YFSETQ come from the germline V gene. V shed 7 bases, J shed 6 bases, and the junction held 10 bases outside the gene matches. This CDR3 comprises 14 residues. CDR3 amino acids: CASRRASGRGEQYF. CDR3 DNA: TGCGCCAGCCGGAGGGCTAGCGGGAGAGGCGAGCAGTACTTC.

A few counts support this clonotype. J is TRBJ1-5 and V is TRBV28; tentative D call: TRBD1 (6 bases). With 6 bases removed from V and 7 bases from J, the gap between germline ends came to 19 bases. Looked up from germline, CDR1 is MDHEN and CDR2 is SYDVKM. The CDR3 runs to 15 residues. The chain's CDR3 is CASSHASQGNQPQHF. The CDR3 bases are TGTGCCAGCAGCCACGCTTCCCAGGGGAACCAGCCCCAGCATTTT. Full variable domain (missing parts from reference TRBV28 and TRBJ1-5): DVKVTQSSRYLVKRTGEKVFLECVQDMDHENMFWYRQDPGLGLRLIYFSYDVKMKEKGDIPEGYSVSREKKERFSLILESASTNQTSMYLCASSHASQGNQPQHFGDGTRLSIL.

This clonotype appeared a few times. The rearrangement links TRBV7-6 to TRBJ1-4; D is unresolved. Germline V gene data show CDR1 as SGHVS and CDR2 as FNYEAQ. The length of the CDR3 is 13 residues. With 3 bases removed from V and 8 bases from J, the gap between germline ends came to 10 bases. The CDR3 sequence is CASSLRREEKLFF. The CDR3 DNA follows: TGTGCCAGCAGCTTGCGAAGGGAGGAAAAACTGTTTTTT.

V is TRBV7-2 and J is TRBJ1-5; 7 positions agree with TRBD1. The CDR3 runs to 15 residues. V lost 3 bases and J lost 0; bases outside the gene matches: 2. Germline loops: CDR1 SGHTA, CDR2 FQGNSA. The CDR3 reads CASSLTGSSNQPQHF. DNA of the CDR3: TGTGCCAGCAGCTTGACAGGGAGTAGCAATCAGCCCCAGCATTTT.

The rearrangement uses TRBV9 and TRBJ1-3; D gene uncertain. CDR1 and CDR2 (germline): SGDLS, YYNGEE. Deletions cut 3 bases from V and 4 bases from J, with 17 bases between. The CDR3 runs 16 residues. Here the CDR3 DNA reads TGTGCCAGCAGCGCTTCAGGTGCCGGGCCGGGAAACACCATATATTTT. Encoded protein: CASSASGAGPGNTIYF.

This clonotype was seen ten or more times. The genes are TRBV7-9 and TRBJ1-2; 8 bases agree with TRBD1. Per the germline V gene, CDR1 is SEHNR and CDR2 is FQNEAQ (reference sequence). Unmatched junction bases numbered 10, after V lost 4 bases and J lost 3 bases. This CDR3 region has 16 residues. CDR3: CASSSHSGQGDYGYTF. As DNA, the CDR3 is TGTGCCAGCAGCTCCCATTCCGGACAGGGAGACTATGGCTACACCTTC.

This clonotype was observed at least ten times. The chain carries TRBV29-1 and TRBJ2-1; either TRBD1 or TRBD2 may supply D (6 bases each). Germline CDR1 is SQVTM and CDR2 is ANQGSEA. This CDR3 is 15 amino acids long. Trimming removed 6 bases from V and 0 bases from J, with 15 bases in between. The CDR3 reads CSVIRGARSYNEQFF. CDR3 nucleotide sequence: TGCAGCGTAATAAGGGGGGCCCGCTCCTACAATGAGCAGTTCTTC.